This entry is about one T cell receptor (beta chain). The data belong to a study of blood T cell repertoires in COVID-19. The CDR3 extends over 15 amino acids. Germline lookup yields CDR1 SGHRS and CDR2 YFSETQ. V lost 5 bases and J 0 bases, leaving 11 bases between the germline ends. Sequencing was performed with immunoSEQ multiplex PCR; in TCRdb, only in-frame clones are kept and a portion is missing. The repertoire holds roughly 300,000 clones, with around 90% as singletons. This chain links TRBV5-1 with TRBJ2-2; D possibly corresponds to TRBD1 (6 bases). The sample consisted of PBMCs or T cells enriched from blood (not recorded which). This TCR was sampled from a woman in her 30s who had recovered from COVID-19. For the CDR3, the DNA is TGCGCCAGCAGAGCCGGGACACCGAACACCGGGGAGCTGTTTTTT. It yields the protein CASRAGTPNTGELFF.